A selection of T cell receptor beta chains follows, all from one sample in a study of cytomegalovirus exposure and HLA in healthy donors. The repertoire was sequenced with immunoSEQ multiplex PCR; TCRdb's copy has only in-frame clones and lacks some. Here the sample spans roughly 130,000 clones, about nine tenths being singletons. The sequencing sample was made of PBMCs. These receptors came from a young man in good health and CMV-seronegative. Each CDR3 is given with its conserved first and last residue. D genes are given only for firm matches. Size tells how often a clone was seen (once, few, many) or the class of an expanded clone, and some rows leave it out.

J	V	size	D	CDR3	DNA
TRBJ2-5	TRBV6-1	.	TRBD2	CASTFHPGGGETQYF	TGTGCCAGCACCTTCCACCCTGGGGGGGGAGAGACCCAGTACTTC
TRBJ1-5	TRBV7-9	.	.	CASNTGGTVNQPQHF	TGTGCCAGCAACACCGGCGGGACGGTTAATCAGCCCCAGCATTTT
TRBJ1-1	TRBV9	.	.	CASSVDPGTTEAFF	TGTGCCAGCAGCGTAGATCCAGGGACAACTGAAGCTTTCTTT
TRBJ2-7	TRBV2	.	TRBD2	CASSEGGGSLDEQYF	TGTGCCAGCAGTGAAGGGGGCGGGAGTCTAGACGAGCAGTACTTC
TRBJ1-3	TRBV30	.	.	CAWRLTGGNTIYF	TGTGCCTGGAGACTGACAGGCGGAAACACCATATATTTT
TRBJ2-1	TRBV19	.	TRBD2	CASTARGSGAYNEQFF	TGTGCCAGTACCGCGAGGGGAAGCGGGGCCTACAATGAGCAGTTCTTC
TRBJ2-2	TRBV18	.	TRBD1	CASSTNVGGEFGELFF	TGTGCCAGCTCAACGAACGTAGGGGGCGAGTTCGGGGAGCTGTTTTTT
TRBJ2-5	TRBV5-1	.	TRBD2	CASSLALAGGQETQYF	TGCGCCAGCAGCTTGGCTCTAGCGGGAGGGCAAGAGACCCAGTACTTC
TRBJ2-7	TRBV7-9	.	.	CASTSLGGPYEQYF	TGTGCCAGCACCTCTCTGGGGGGGCCCTACGAGCAGTACTTC
TRBJ2-2	TRBV7-2	.	.	CASSLSGAGELFF	TGTGCCAGCAGCTTATCCGGGGCCGGGGAGCTGTTTTTT
TRBJ2-5	TRBV7-2	once	.	CASNYVPGAGETQYF	TGTGCCAGCAACTACGTCCCGGGAGCGGGAGAGACCCAGTACTTC
TRBJ2-5	TRBV6-4	.	.	CARGDQKEGYGFQETQYF	TGTGCCAGGGGCGACCAGAAAGAGGGATACGGGTTCCAAGAGACCCAGTACTTC
TRBJ1-1	TRBV6-5	.	.	CASVPGGGTEAFF	TGTGCCAGCGTCCCCGGGGGGGGCACTGAAGCTTTCTTT
TRBJ2-1	TRBV5-4	.	TRBD2	CASSLGLAGGLGNEQFF	TGTGCCAGCAGCTTGGGACTAGCGGGAGGTTTGGGAAATGAGCAGTTCTTC
TRBJ2-1	TRBV19	.	TRBD2	CASSSSGRARNEQFF	TGTGCCAGTAGTAGTAGCGGGAGGGCCCGAAATGAGCAGTTCTTC
TRBJ2-2	TRBV12-5	.	TRBD2	CASGASGNTGELFF	TGTGCTAGTGGGGCTAGCGGTAACACCGGGGAGCTGTTTTTT
TRBJ2-5	TRBV4-3	.	.	CASSQDRGAVGTQYF	TGCGCCAGCAGCCAAGATCGGGGGGCAGTTGGGACCCAGTACTTC
TRBJ2-1	TRBV7-6	.	TRBD2	CASSNPRTSGSYYNEQFF	TGTGCCAGCTCTAACCCACGGACTAGCGGGAGTTACTACAATGAGCAGTTCTTC
TRBJ2-1	TRBV7-3	.	.	CASSLQVGSYNEQFF	TGTGCCAGCAGCTTACAGGTTGGGTCCTACAATGAGCAGTTCTTC
TRBJ2-1	TRBV10-1	.	.	CASSESETVPREQFF	TGCGCCAGCAGTGAGTCCGAGACTGTGCCCAGAGAGCAGTTCTTC
TRBJ2-7	TRBV19	.	.	CASSIGAGSGYEQYF	TGTGCCAGTAGTATCGGGGCGGGATCGGGCTACGAGCAGTACTTC
TRBJ2-7	TRBV2	.	.	CASSELRGTTYEQYF	TGTGCCAGCAGTGAATTAAGGGGGACAACCTACGAGCAGTACTTC
TRBJ2-7	TRBV12-5	.	TRBD2	CASGLVPWTSGPYEQYF	TGTGCTAGTGGTTTGGTCCCATGGACTAGCGGACCATACGAGCAGTACTTC
TRBJ1-2	TRBV7-2	few	TRBD1	CASSPRQGGYTF	TGTGCCAGCAGCCCCCGACAGGGTGGCTACACCTTC
TRBJ1-4	TRBV30	.	.	CAWSLQDNEKLFF	TGTGCCTGGAGTCTACAGGATAATGAAAAACTGTTTTTT
TRBJ2-7	TRBV5-6	.	TRBD1	CASSSMTGFFLYEQYF	TGTGCCAGCAGCTCAATGACAGGGTTCTTTTTATACGAGCAGTACTTC
TRBJ2-1	TRBV7-3	.	TRBD2	CASSFLGGSGPEQFF	TGTGCCAGCAGCTTCCTAGGCGGGAGCGGACCTGAGCAGTTCTTC
TRBJ1-2	TRBV2	few	TRBD1	CASRPGTGFYGYTF	TGTGCCAGCAGACCCGGGACAGGCTTCTATGGCTACACCTTC
TRBJ2-2	TRBV6-4	.	TRBD2	CASSPGLADTGELFF	TGTGCCAGCAGCCCGGGACTAGCGGACACCGGGGAGCTGTTTTTT
TRBJ1-4	TRBV19	.	.	CASSLGPFNEKLFF	TGTGCCAGTAGTCTGGGGCCCTTTAATGAAAAACTGTTTTTT
TRBJ2-3	TRBV2	.	TRBD2	CASSERTSGRRSDTQYF	TGTGCCAGCAGTGAAAGGACTAGCGGGAGGCGGTCAGATACGCAGTATTTT
TRBJ2-3	TRBV6-4	.	TRBD2	CASSPSGTSGGRGDTQYF	TGTGCCAGCAGCCCAAGCGGGACTAGCGGTGGGCGGGGAGATACGCAGTATTTT
TRBJ2-1	TRBV5-4	.	.	CASSLGAPSSYNEQFF	TGTGCCAGCAGCTTAGGGGCGCCGAGCTCCTACAATGAGCAGTTCTTC
TRBJ2-1	TRBV11-1	few	.	CASSFGGSYNEQFF	TGTGCCAGCAGCTTCGGGGGCTCCTACAATGAGCAGTTCTTC
TRBJ2-7	TRBV5-4	.	TRBD2	CASRLAGGVIEQYF	TGTGCCAGCCGGCTAGCGGGGGGGGTGATCGAGCAGTACTTC
TRBJ2-7	TRBV11-2	.	TRBD2	CASSSDLAGGPYEQYF	TGTGCCAGCAGCTCAGATTTAGCGGGAGGGCCCTACGAGCAGTACTTC
TRBJ2-2	TRBV9	once	.	CASSVLVEDTGELFF	TGTGCCAGCAGCGTATTGGTCGAGGACACCGGGGAGCTGTTTTTT
TRBJ2-5	TRBV5-6	.	.	CASSLGLRQETQYF	TGTGCCAGCAGCTTAGGACTGCGACAAGAGACCCAGTACTTC
TRBJ1-4	TRBV5-1	.	TRBD1	CASSLVLGQDRLPNEKLFF	TGCGCCAGCAGCTTGGTCCTGGGACAGGACCGACTGCCTAATGAAAAACTGTTTTTT
TRBJ1-2	TRBV5-4	.	.	CASSQPGSSGYTF	TGTGCCAGCAGCCAACCAGGATCGAGTGGCTACACCTTC
TRBJ1-4	TRBV5-1	.	.	CASSLVQATNEKLFF	TGCGCCAGCAGCTTGGTACAGGCAACTAATGAAAAACTGTTTTTT
TRBJ1-1	TRBV5-6	.	TRBD1	CASKPTGATEAFF	TGTGCCAGCAAACCGACAGGGGCCACTGAAGCTTTCTTT
TRBJ2-1	TRBV4-2	.	.	CASSQVSASSYNEQFF	TGTGCCAGCAGCCAAGTGTCTGCTAGCTCCTACAATGAGCAGTTCTTC
TRBJ2-3	TRBV19	.	TRBD2	CASAQQRELGDTQYF	TGTGCCAGTGCTCAGCAGCGGGAGTTAGGAGATACGCAGTATTTT
TRBJ1-3	TRBV5-6	.	.	CASTSRGKTGNTIYF	TGTGCCAGCACCTCACGGGGGAAAACTGGAAACACCATATATTTT
TRBJ1-6	TRBV7-2	.	.	CASSLYGGASYNSPLHF	TGTGCCAGCAGCTTATATGGGGGCGCCTCCTATAATTCACCCCTCCACTTT
TRBJ2-7	TRBV5-1	.	.	CASNKGGAYEQYF	TGCGCCAGCAACAAAGGCGGAGCCTACGAGCAGTACTTC
TRBJ2-5	TRBV7-7	.	.	CASSLDRGIGETQYF	TGTGCCAGCAGCTTAGATAGGGGTATTGGAGAGACCCAGTACTTC
TRBJ1-1	TRBV5-5	.	TRBD1	CASSLKETGVSRAFF	TGTGCCAGCAGCTTGAAGGAGACAGGGGTAAGTCGAGCTTTCTTT
TRBJ2-4	TRBV6-1	.	.	CASRTSEVRADIQYF	TGTGCCAGCAGGACCTCGGAGGTACGGGCGGACATTCAGTACTTC
TRBJ2-3	TRBV18	.	TRBD2	CASLRGMADTQYF	TGTGCCAGCTTGCGGGGGATGGCAGATACGCAGTATTTT
TRBJ2-7	TRBV7-2	.	.	CASSLTAQDSYEQYF	TGTGCCAGCAGCTTAACTGCTCAGGACAGCTACGAGCAGTACTTC
TRBJ1-4	TRBV4-2	.	.	CASSQASEADYNEKLFF	TGTGCCAGCAGCCAAGCATCGGAGGCAGACTATAATGAAAAACTGTTTTTT
TRBJ2-1	TRBV5-4	.	.	CASTDLQDSHEQFF	TGTGCCAGCACCGACCTCCAAGACAGCCATGAGCAGTTCTTC